A single sample gave rise to the 5 T cell receptor beta chains below, sequenced in a study of siplizumab effects on memory and regulatory T cells. The method was immunoSEQ multiplex PCR; TCRdb's version includes in-frame clones alone and lacks a portion of them. The sample has 99,000 or so clones; roughly 92% are singletons. Sequences were obtained from Tregs sorted from blood. The receptors were sampled from a human donor in good health.

This sequence joins TRBV11-2 and TRBJ2-3; unclear D gene. The V end lost 2 bases, the J end lost 2 bases, and 2 bases lay between the germline ends. The CDR3 loop spans 12 amino acids. Germline loops: CDR1 SGHAT, CDR2 FQNNGV. CDR3 bases: TGTGCCAGCAGCTTATTCACAGATACGCAGTATTTT. Amino acid sequence: CASSLFTDTQYF. Complete variable domain (other parts from reference TRBV11-2 and TRBJ2-3): EAGVAQSPRYKIIEKRQSVAFWCNPISGHATLYWYQQILGQGPKLLIQFQNNGVVDDSQLPKDRFSAERLKGVDSTLKIQPAKLEDSAVYLCASSLFTDTQYFGPGTRLTVL.

This clone was found a few times. The V call is TRBV9, the J call TRBJ1-4, with a tentative D call TRBD1 (5 bases). Per germline, CDR1 SGDLS and CDR2 YYNGEE. Trimming took off 4 bases at V and 0 bases at J, with 10 bases between the two ends. The CDR3 spans 15 residues. In nucleotides, the CDR3 is TGTGCCAGCAGCCAGAGGGGCGCAACTAATGAAAAACTGTTTTTT. Its translation: CASSQRGATNEKLFF.

V is TRBV5-1 and J is TRBJ1-1, with D possibly TRBD1 on 6 matching bases. From germline, CDR1 is SGHRS and CDR2 YFSETQ. V was clipped by 4 bases and J by 6 bases, with 13 bases between them. The CDR3 extends over 13 amino acids. The CDR3 spells CASSPRTEAEAFF. In nucleotides, the CDR3 is TGCGCCAGCAGCCCGAGGACAGAGGCTGAAGCTTTCTTT.

V gene TRBV6-1 combines with J gene TRBJ1-5, with a possible D match to TRBD1 (5 bases). The CDR3 totals 14 residues. Trimming removed 4 bases at V and 3 bases at J, with 10 bases between. Germline V lookup: CDR1 MNHNS, CDR2 SASEGT. The CDR3 region has the DNA TGTGCCAGCAGTGGAACAGGCCTCAATCAGCCCCAGCATTTT. Protein sequence: CASSGTGLNQPQHF.

This sequence joins TRBV6-6 and TRBJ1-1; no definite D call. V gave up 2 bases and J gave up 11 bases, with 9 bases separating them. CDR3 size: 11 residues. Looked up from germline, CDR1 is MNHNY and CDR2 is SVGAGI (reference sequence). Here the CDR3 DNA reads TGTGCCAGCAGTTACCAAGGGATCGCTTTCTTT. Translation gives CASSYQGIAFF.